These 14 T cell receptor beta chains originate from one sample sequenced in a study of CD8 T cells in ankylosing spondylitis. Overall study findings and caveats: It appeared that ankylosing spondylitis blood was characterized by a TCR beta motif of roughly 8 highly homologous variants.

Using its own MiXCR run on the 5' RACE reads, TCRdb lists one record per CDR3 protein. Among about 220,000 distinct CDR3 sequences listed, around 6.6% were seen once. The antigens these receptors bind are not known. Sequences were obtained from blood, either unsorted or a sorted T cell fraction (not recorded which). Receptors originate from a male donor with ankylosing spondylitis.

This clonotype turned up a few times. The V call is TRBV29-1, the J call TRBJ1-1; D is unresolved. The V end lost 5 bases, the J end lost 5 bases, and 15 bases lay between the germline ends. The germline V gene has CDR1 SQVTM and CDR2 ANQGSEA. The CDR3 runs to 13 residues. This CDR3 reads CSVQGPITTEAFF. CDR3 coding DNA: TGCAGCGTTCAAGGACCGATTACGACTGAAGCTTTCTTT.

There are many counts of this clonotype. The chain is built from TRBV7-9 and TRBJ1-1; TRBD1 matches at 8 bases. The CDR3 has 15 residues. Trimming cost V 3 bases and J 5 bases; bases outside gene matches: 8. Germline V gene sequence: CDR1 SEHNR, CDR2 FQNEAQ (reference sequence). DNA for the CDR3: TGTGCCAGCAGCTTGGGTCAGGGGGCAAGGACTGAAGCTTTCTTT. It yields the protein CASSLGQGARTEAFF.

This chain joins TRBV10-3 and TRBJ1-4; possibly TRBD1 for D (6 bases). V shed 2 bases and J shed 5 bases, with 24 bases lying between them. CDR3 length equals 19 residues. CDR1 is ENHRY and CDR2 is SYGVKD in the germline V gene. The DNA for the CDR3 is TGTGCCATCAGTGAGCCCTGGACAAGGGGGACGTTCCAGAATGAAAAACTGTTTTTT. Its translation is CAISEPWTRGTFQNEKLFF.

This clonotype occurred a few times. This chain joins TRBV5-6 and TRBJ2-2; D is unclear. This CDR3 has 14 amino acids. Between the trimmed V and J ends, which lost 1 base and 4 bases, there was a span of 8 bases. Per germline, CDR1 SGHDT and CDR2 YYEEEE. The CDR3 nucleotides are TGTGCCAGCAGCTTGTTCGTGACCACCGGGGAGCTGTTTTTT. It encodes CASSLFVTTGELFF.

This clonotype was counted at least ten times. The rearrangement joins TRBV5-5 to TRBJ1-1; D is unclear. V lost 5 bases and J lost 10, with 15 bases in between. CDR3 length: 12 amino acids. Looked up from germline, CDR1 is SGHKS and CDR2 is YYEKEE (reference sequence). The CDR3 DNA reads TGTGCCAGCAGTTGGGAGGTCGCGGCAGCTTTCTTT. This encodes CASSWEVAAAFF.

There are many counts of this clonotype. The CDR3 region has the DNA TGTGCCAGCAGTTTGAATGGGGGGCTTGGCAATGAGCAGTTCTTC. Protein product: CASSLNGGLGNEQFF. The J gene is TRBJ2-1, the V gene TRBV28; D may be TRBD1 or TRBD2 (6 bases each). Trimming pared 3 bases from V and 6 bases from J, leaving 15 bases between. The germline gives CDR1 MDHEN, CDR2 SYDVKM. CDR3 length: 15 residues.

This clonotype was recorded many times. V usage is TRBV6-2 or TRBV6-3 and J usage is TRBJ2-7, with 7 bases identical to TRBD2. V was pared by 2 bases and J by 2 bases, with 6 bases of the junction left unmatched. Germline values: CDR1 MNHEY, CDR2 SVGEGT. The CDR3 loop spans 15 amino acids. The CDR3, as DNA: TGTGCCAGCAGTTACCCGGGACTACCGACCTACGAGCAGTACTTC. Encoded protein: CASSYPGLPTYEQYF.

With regard to this clonotype: A junction end diverges from the germline sequence, so it may reflect a read error. The gene calls are TRBV27 and TRBJ2-6; no reliable D call. This CDR3 has 14 amino acids. In germline, CDR1 is MNHEY, CDR2 SMNVEV (reference sequence). DNA for the CDR3: TGTGCCCGCAGTTTAATCTCTGGGGCCAACGTCCTGACTTTC. Translation: CARSLISGANVLTF.

This clonotype appeared many times. The CDR3 DNA reads TGTGCCAGCAGTTTATGGACAGGGGTAGGTCAGCCCCAGCATTTT. Protein sequence: CASSLWTGVGQPQHF. J is TRBJ1-5 and V is TRBV28; 8 bases are shared with TRBD1. CDR1 and CDR2 from the germline V gene are MDHEN and SYDVKM. This CDR3 spans 15 amino acids. V trimming: 0 bases; J trimming: 6 bases; junction bases outside the gene matches: 4.

This clonotype was picked up a small number of times. Here the CDR3 DNA reads TGTGCCTGGAGTTTCTCGACAGGGTGGAATGAAGCTTTCTTT. Its protein product is CAWSFSTGWNEAFF. The chain couples TRBV30 to TRBJ1-1; 7 positions agree with TRBD1. With V trimmed by 2 bases and J by 7 bases, 10 bases remained unmatched. The CDR3 length is 14 residues. Germline loops: CDR1 GTSNPN, CDR2 SVGIG (reference sequence).

The table lists this clonotype with many counts. The chain combines TRBV24-1 with TRBJ2-3, with no clear D. From germline, CDR1 is KGHDR and CDR2 SFDVKD. The V end lost 3 bases, the J end lost 4 bases, and 13 bases lay between the germline ends. The CDR3 contains 15 residues. This chain's CDR3 is CATSDLGRSSDTQYF. Here the CDR3 DNA reads TGTGCCACCAGTGATCTGGGTCGGAGCTCAGATACGCAGTATTTT.

This clonotype was detected ten times or more. The chain carries TRBV24-1 and TRBJ2-5, with 7 bases matching TRBD2. The germline gives CDR1 KGHDR, CDR2 SFDVKD. This CDR3 is 14 amino acids long. Unmatched junction bases numbered 9, after V lost 7 bases and J lost 5 bases. The CDR3 loop reads CATSGGGTRETQYF. CDR3 DNA sequence: TGTGCCACCAGCGGGGGAGGGACCCGGGAGACCCAGTACTTC.

This clonotype was detected many times. This chain connects TRBV4-1 to TRBJ1-1; D is perhaps TRBD1 (5 bases). Germline V gene lookup returns CDR1 MGHRA and CDR2 YSYEKL. Trimming shortened V by 8 bases and J by 1 base, and 11 bases separated the two germline ends. This CDR3 is built from 13 residues. Written as DNA, the CDR3 is TGCGCCAGCGATCCAACAGGGAACACTGAAGCTTTCTTT. The encoded protein is CASDPTGNTEAFF.

This clonotype was recorded many times. The chain combines TRBV29-1 with TRBJ2-7; D might be TRBD2 (5 bases). Germline V gene lookup returns CDR1 SQVTM and CDR2 ANQGSEA. The CDR3 length is 13 residues. V gave up 4 bases and J gave up 0 bases, with 10 bases separating them. Here the CDR3 DNA reads TGCAGCGTTGGTACGGGGAGCTCCTACGAGCAGTACTTC. Its translation is CSVGTGSSYEQYF.